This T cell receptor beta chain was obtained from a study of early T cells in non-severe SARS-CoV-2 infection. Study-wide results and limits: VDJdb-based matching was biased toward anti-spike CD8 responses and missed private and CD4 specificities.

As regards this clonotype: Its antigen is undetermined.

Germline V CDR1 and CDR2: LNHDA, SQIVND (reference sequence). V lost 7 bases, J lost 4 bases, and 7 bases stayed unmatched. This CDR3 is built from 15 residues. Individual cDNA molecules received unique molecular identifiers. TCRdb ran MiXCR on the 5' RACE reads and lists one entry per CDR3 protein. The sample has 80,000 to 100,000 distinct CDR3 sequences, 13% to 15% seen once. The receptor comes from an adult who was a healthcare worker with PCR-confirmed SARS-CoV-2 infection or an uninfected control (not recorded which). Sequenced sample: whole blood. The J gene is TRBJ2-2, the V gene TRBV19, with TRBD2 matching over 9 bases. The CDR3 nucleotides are TGTGCCAGTAACGATAGCGGGAGAGGCACCGGGGAGCTGTTTTTT. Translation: CASNDSGRGTGELFF.